The clone carrying this T cell receptor beta chain was seen at least ten times. The data belong to a study of identical twins. Using its own MiXCR run on the 5' RACE reads, TCRdb lists one record per CDR3 protein. Of approximately 670,000 distinct CDR3 sequences listed, 5.5% to 6.5% are singletons. This CDR3 is 14 amino acids long. V lost 4 bases and J lost 7, with 11 bases in between. The V gene's germline CDR1 is MGHDK and CDR2 SYGVNS. The chain has TRBV25-1 and TRBJ1-6; D ambiguous. The sample comprised naive T cells sorted from blood. The TCR was taken from a young man in good health. CDR3 region: CASSGTDINSPLHF. The CDR3 region has the DNA TGTGCCAGCAGTGGTACAGACATAAATTCACCCCTCCACTTT.